This paragraph reports one TCR beta chain. Depth targeted 1 in 200,000 to 1 in 1 million T cells, averaging approximately 9.3x coverage per clonotype. Generated by immunoSEQ multiplex PCR, the TCRdb table keeps only in-frame clones and is missing some. The table lists over 75,000 clones, around 80% of them singletons. This sample was taken from a study of cytotoxic CD8 clonotypes in ibrutinib-treated CLL. Study background: By median around 74 months, 12 had progressed and some 14 stayed remitted; responses had been 2 complete and roughly 24 partial. Samples yielded averages of some 240,000 productive templates and more than 90,000 productive rearrangements.

This specimen was PBMCs, taken after 12 months of ibrutinib treatment. The receptor comes from a human donor with chronic lymphocytic leukemia.

Written as DNA, the CDR3 is TGTGCCAGCAGCGTGGGACAGTCTCGGGAAAACACTGAAGCTTTCTTT. This gives the protein CASSVGQSRENTEAFF. This chain links TRBV5-4 with TRBJ1-1, with 7 bases lining up with TRBD1. The V segment lost 4 bases and the J segment 2 bases; nucleotides outside the gene matches: 11. The CDR3 has 16 amino acids. Per germline, CDR1 SGHNT and CDR2 YYREEE (reference sequence).